The T cell receptor (beta chain) under discussion was sequenced for a study of technical replicates of blood from a few donors. Trimming took off 1 base at V and 1 base at J, with 10 bases between the two ends. Per the germline V gene, CDR1 is LNHNV and CDR2 is YYDKDF (reference sequence). This CDR3 spans 15 amino acids. Profiling relied on immunoSEQ multiplex PCR, and the TCRdb table lists in-frame clones only, not all of them. The sample records more than 65,000 clones, 95% to 97% being singletons. This receptor was identified in a human donor in good health. Material for sequencing was T cells isolated from PBMCs. This sequence joins TRBV15 and TRBJ1-1; D not certain. The CDR3 DNA reads as TGTGCCACCAGCAGAGCTCTGGCTCAGAACACTGAAGCTTTCTTT. Its translation: CATSRALAQNTEAFF.